What follows describes a single T cell receptor beta chain. The data originate from a study of technical replicates of blood from a few donors. Generated by immunoSEQ multiplex PCR, the TCRdb table keeps only in-frame clones and is missing some. This sample has tens of thousands of clones; 90% to 95% occur once, and the top ten carry over 4%. The germline V gene has CDR1 SNHLY and CDR2 FYNNEI. The CDR3 extends over 14 amino acids. Trimming removed 6 bases at V and 10 bases at J, with 16 bases between. The sample comprised PBMCs. This clonotype was obtained from a human donor in good health. Some clones in this sample may be carry-over from other donors' samples. J is TRBJ1-6 and V is TRBV2; D gene unclear. Here the CDR3 DNA reads TGTGCCAGCAGCGGTATGCGGCGCGAATCACCCCTCCACTTT. Its translation: CASSGMRRESPLHF.